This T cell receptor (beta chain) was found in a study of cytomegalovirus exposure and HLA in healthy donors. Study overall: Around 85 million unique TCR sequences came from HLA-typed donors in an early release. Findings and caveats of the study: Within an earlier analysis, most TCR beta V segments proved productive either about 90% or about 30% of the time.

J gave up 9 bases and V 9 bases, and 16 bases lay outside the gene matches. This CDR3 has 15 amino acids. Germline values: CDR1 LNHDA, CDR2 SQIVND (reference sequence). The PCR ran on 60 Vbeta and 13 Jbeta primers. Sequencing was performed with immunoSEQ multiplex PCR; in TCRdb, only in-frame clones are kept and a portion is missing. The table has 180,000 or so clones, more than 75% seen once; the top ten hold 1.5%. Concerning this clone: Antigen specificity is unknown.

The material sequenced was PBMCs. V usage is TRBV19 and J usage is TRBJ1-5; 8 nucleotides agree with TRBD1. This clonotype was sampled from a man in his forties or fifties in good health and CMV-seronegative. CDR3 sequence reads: CASRTGGGLLGPQHF. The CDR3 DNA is TGTGCCAGCAGAACAGGGGGAGGCCTCTTGGGGCCCCAGCATTTT.